The entry that follows covers one TCR beta chain sequence. Its antigen is undetermined. With V trimmed by 3 bases and J by 2 bases, 6 bases remained unmatched. Germline V lookup: CDR1 PRHDT, CDR2 FYEKMQ (reference sequence). The CDR3 consists of 15 residues. RNA transcripts served as the template for amplifying TCR beta CDR3 regions. HTBI primers drove first-round RT-PCR of the TCR CDR3. In TCRdb, the multiplex PCR reads were re-called with MiXCR into one record per CDR3 protein. The repertoire consists of a few hundred thousand distinct CDR3 sequences, with approximately 15% occurring once and the leading ten covering roughly 17%. This sample was included in a study of T cells in Graves' hyperthyroidism and ophthalmopathy. Study information: Peripheral blood sampling occurred at initial diagnosis, before any treatment. General observations from the study: Median prediction lead before ophthalmopathy onset was around seven months with the model. Most thyroid clonotypes expanded above 0.001 were also detected in blood.

Not enrolled were patients with uncontrolled infection, other autoimmune disease, pregnancy or lactation. The chain has TRBV13 and TRBJ1-2, with 7 bases matching TRBD1. This receptor was obtained from a woman under 30 with Graves' hyperthyroidism. What was sequenced was blood. CDR3: CASSLEAQGNYGYTF. Here the CDR3 DNA reads TGTGCCAGCAGCTTGGAAGCACAGGGGAACTATGGCTACACCTTC.